The present T cell receptor beta chain was sequenced within a study of identical twins. Template switching (which added a universal primer site) was used, and cDNA carried unique molecular identifiers. TCRdb fed the 5' RACE reads into MiXCR, producing one record per CDR3 protein. The sample lists 550,000 to 700,000 distinct CDR3 sequences, about 20% occurring once. CDR1 is DFQATT and CDR2 is SNEGSKA in the germline V gene (reference sequence). This CDR3 has 13 amino acids. V was trimmed by 7 bases and J by 1 base, leaving 14 bases between them. The data were also submitted as part of a second study, on T cells expressing NK-cell markers. That investigation notes: HCMV serostatus: most of the eight sequenced donors positive, one negative.

J is TRBJ2-7 and V is TRBV20-1; perhaps TRBD1 as D (5 bases). The sequence derives from a woman aged 18-29 years in good health. Sequenced input: PBMCs. The CDR3 spells CSVGQTPSYEQYF. CDR3 sequence (DNA): TGCAGTGTGGGGCAGACTCCTTCCTACGAGCAGTACTTC.